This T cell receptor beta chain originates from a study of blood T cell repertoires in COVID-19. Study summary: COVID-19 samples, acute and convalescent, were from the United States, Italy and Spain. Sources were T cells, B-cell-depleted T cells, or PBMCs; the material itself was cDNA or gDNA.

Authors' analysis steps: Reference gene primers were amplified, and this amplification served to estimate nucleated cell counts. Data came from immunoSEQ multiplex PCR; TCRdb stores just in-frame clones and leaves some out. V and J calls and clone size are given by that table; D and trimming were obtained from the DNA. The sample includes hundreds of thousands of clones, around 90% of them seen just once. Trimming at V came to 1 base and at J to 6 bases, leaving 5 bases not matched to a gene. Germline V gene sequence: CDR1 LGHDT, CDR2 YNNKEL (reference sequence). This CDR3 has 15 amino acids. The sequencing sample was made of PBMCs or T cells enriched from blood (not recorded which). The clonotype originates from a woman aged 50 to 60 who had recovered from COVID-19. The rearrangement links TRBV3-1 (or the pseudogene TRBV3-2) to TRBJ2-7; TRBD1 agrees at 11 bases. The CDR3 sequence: CASSQGRGQGGEQYF. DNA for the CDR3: TGTGCCAGCAGCCAAGGCCGGGGACAGGGGGGCGAGCAGTACTTC.